This record looks at one T cell receptor (beta chain) sequence and its context. This clone has a handful of counts. The antigen this receptor binds is unknown. No base quality information exists; no much larger clone differs at one position. The donors were healthy, HIV-negative adults with no recently reported acute infections or vaccinations. Every donor was a Caucasian adult residing in Nashville, Tennessee, USA. CD4+ T cells were enriched through magnetic negative selection, after which naive cells were positively selected on CD45RA and the remaining negative fraction served as the memory subset. After blood collection by leukapheresis, PBMCs were isolated using Ficoll-Histopaque density gradient centrifugation and then cryopreserved in the vapor phase of liquid nitrogen. Analytical flow cytometry was used to check the purity and quantity of every magnetically sorted T cell population. From each sorted fraction, genomic DNA was isolated and quantified by UV absorbance on a Nanodrop 2000c.

Using the deep immunoSEQ assay, multiplex PCR amplified TCR CDR3 regions from genomic DNA. Extracted genomic DNA from each cell subset was distributed evenly across all wells of several immunoSEQ 96-well plates, and each plate was treated as a replicate. For sorted subsets, each replicate PCR was loaded with about 0.2 ug genomic DNA, equivalent to 30,000 or so T cell genomes. The purified libraries were quantified using a Qubit 3.0 fluorometer, sized with a Bioanalyzer 2100, and then quantified again using the KAPA Library Quantification kit. Every immunoSEQ 96-well plate was sequenced on a dedicated single-read 150-cycle Illumina NextSeq 550 flow cell. In the source study's methods: Because only junctional sequences without quality scores were contained in the immunoSEQ output, filtering matching that applied to full-length reads could not be performed. To assign V/J genes and CDR3, sequences were annotated using PyIR, a Python wrapper for IgBLAST v1.9, with IMGT germline references. Reads were filtered out if the reads had weak V/J assignments (E-value above 1e-6), no CDR3, stop codons, out-of-frame junctions, or ambiguous translated residues. V3J clonotypes were defined by identical inferred V gene, J gene, and CDR3 amino acid sequence. The percentage overlap between two repertoires was calculated by dividing the number of shared unique clonotypes by the size of the smaller repertoire. Richness of each repertoire was evaluated using RTK rarefaction, the Chao1 estimator, and Recon v2.1 estimates of unobserved clonotypes. OLGA was used to compute generation probabilities for all TCRbeta clonotypes that the gDNA method yielded from a handful of donors. In TCRdb, the immuneACCESS table is reduced to in-frame sequences with V and J assigned. These tables do not hold every clone; where another copy was compared, an unresolved V gene accounts for under half, and the others remain unexplained. V, J and clone size reflect that table, while D and trimming were determined from the DNA. The sample yields some 900,000 clones; around three quarters were counted once. Jointly, the top ten make up nearly 1.5% of the sample.

From V the trimming removes 4 bases and from J it removes 5 bases, while the gene matches leave 8 bases of the junction unaccounted for. The CDR3 contains 16 residues, cysteine and phenylalanine counted. Left in the record is the CDR3 DNA by itself, 48 bases read in frame from the first base. As encoded in the germline V gene, CDR1 is SGHRS while CDR2 is YFSETQ. This sample is drawn from a study of shared clonotypes between healthy human individuals (dated by TCRdb to between 2020 and 2021). Background on the whole study: A couple of women and three men aged 18 to 49 years were included in the cohort. For each donor, three plates each were used for CD4 naive and CD4 memory, two plates were used for CD8 naive, and one plate was used for CD8 memory. To estimate repertoire size and how much clonotypes are shared between individuals, the study performed deep sequencing of blood TCR repertoires from roughly five healthy adults. Different laboratories and diverse techniques were used to prepare libraries and sequence TCR repertoires, to increase sequencing depth and limit assay-specific biases. Each donor's leukapheresis produced roughly between roughly 0.9 and 9 billion PBMCs.

Here is what the overall study found, with its caveats: Sampling was limited to blood, and TCR repertoires in tissue likely differ from TCR repertoires in blood. About 5% of naive CD4, 3.5% of naive CD8, about 2.1% of memory CD4, and approximately 0.4% of memory CD8 clonotypes were shared across several donors. The genetic and exposure-history diversity represented was limited by the small number of donors. Rarefaction of sorted-subset datasets indicated incomplete sequencing despite the large sequencing depth. Based on pairwise subsampling, the degree of clonotype sharing among donors was expected to be affected by sequencing depth. Estimated clonotype richness was generally larger for naive than for memory subsets. Higher generation probabilities were observed for clonotypes shared by all four sorted-subset donors than for non-shared clonotypes.

The sequence links TRBV5-1 to TRBJ2-1; 11 bases in the middle match TRBD2. The sequence derives from a man between 18 and 35 years old in good health. The sample taken for sequencing was memory CD4+ T cells sorted from blood. Taken with the paper, the label for cell subset or site translates to: CD45RA-negative fraction. CDR3 reads: CASSPSTSGVNNEQFF. The nucleotide sequence reads TGCGCCAGCAGCCCCTCGACTAGCGGGGTTAACAATGAGCAGTTCTTC.